The 28 T cell receptor beta chains below were found in one sample sequenced in a study of TET2 disruption in CD19-targeted CAR T cells. Treatment noted: autologous CTL019 cells: CD19 CAR with 4-1BB and CD3 zeta domains. Their antigens remain unidentified. The method was immunoSEQ multiplex PCR; TCRdb's version includes in-frame clones alone and lacks a portion of them. The listing records roughly 26,000 clones. Sequencing used CD8- CAR+ T cells sorted from cultured blood T cells, obtained for CD19 CAR T cell therapy. Subset: CD8-negative CAR-positive T cells from the infusion product. The source of these receptors is a man in his 70s with chronic lymphocytic leukemia.

With regard to this clone: The CDR3 end is not reached by the read, which stops 3 residues before it; the germline J gene fills it in. This sequence joins TRBV12-3 or TRBV12-4 and TRBJ2-6; 7 nucleotides agree with TRBD2. The junction had 4 bases not matched to a gene; V was cut back by 5 bases and J by 0 bases. This CDR3 contains 16 residues. The CDR3 loop is CASSGGVGSGANVLTF. The covered CDR3 bases are TGTGCCAGCAGTGGGGGGGTTGGCTCTGGGGCCAACGTC.

About this clone itself: Coverage ceases 3 residues before the CDR3 finishes, and the germline J gene fills in the end. This chain uses TRBV7-8 with TRBJ2-2; 9 nucleotides align to TRBD1. This CDR3 spans 15 amino acids. In germline, CDR1 is SGHVS, CDR2 FQNEAQ. The ends lost 10 bases at V and 2 bases at J; junction bases unmatched: 8. The CDR3 bases that were read are TGTGCCACCAAACCGGGACAGGGAAACACCGGGGAG. Translated, it gives CATKPGQGNTGE. The CDR3, in full, reads CATKPGQGNTGELFF.

In regard to this clone: Other DNA sequences in the sample encode the same CDR3. This CDR3 is CASSVEGLAYGYTF. The CDR3 DNA, read in part, is TGTGCCAGCAGCGTAGAAGGCTTGGCTTATGGC. This chain links TRBV9 with TRBJ1-2; D unresolved. The read halts 3 residues ahead of the CDR3 end, with the missing end drawn from the germline J gene. Germline V CDR1 and CDR2: SGDLS, YYNGEE. V lost 0 bases, J lost 5 bases, and 11 bases lay in between. This CDR3 spans 14 amino acids.

In regard to this clone: With the read ending 3 residues before the CDR3 end, the germline J gene is used to fill in that end. This chain connects TRBV28 to TRBJ1-6; D may be TRBD1 (5 bases). Germline loops: CDR1 MDHEN, CDR2 SYDVKM. Trimming removed 8 bases at V and 8 bases at J, with 13 bases between. CDR3 length: 13 residues. The CDR3 reads CASRPWGDSPLHF. Partial CDR3 DNA: TGTGCCAGCCGACCTTGGGGCGATTCACCC. The whole variable domain, filled in from reference TRBV28 and TRBJ1-6, reads DVKVTQSSRYLVKRTGEKVFLECVQDMDHENMFWYRQDPGLGLRLIYFSYDVKMKEKGDIPEGYSVSREKKERFSLILESASTNQTSMYLCASRPWGDSPLHFGNGTRLTVT.

Points on this clone: The read halts 3 residues ahead of the CDR3 end, with the missing end drawn from the germline J gene. The chain has TRBV20-1 and TRBJ2-1; 7 bases match TRBD1. V lost 1 base to trimming and J lost 5 bases; unmatched junction nucleotides: 5. The germline V gene has CDR1 DFQATT and CDR2 SNEGSKA (reference sequence). This CDR3 spans 14 amino acids. CDR3 region: CSARGGTADNEQFF. Incomplete CDR3 DNA: TGCAGTGCTAGAGGAGGGACAGCTGACAATGAG.

With respect to this clone: The read ends 3 residues early relative to the CDR3; the germline J gene fills the gap. The V and J genes are TRBV19 and TRBJ1-1; TRBD1 is a possible D gene (6 bases). This CDR3 spans 12 amino acids. The germline gives CDR1 LNHDA, CDR2 SQIVND (reference sequence). The part of the CDR3 DNA that was read is TGTGCCAGTAGCACGGGACACTATGGC. It specifies CASSTGHYG. The whole CDR3 protein reads CASSTGHYGAFF.

A remark on this clone: The read halts 3 residues ahead of the CDR3 end, with the missing end drawn from the germline J gene. The genes are TRBV20-1 and TRBJ2-5; TRBD2 is a possible D gene (5 bases). V shed 5 bases and J shed 4 bases, with 14 bases lying between them. The CDR3 runs 13 residues. The germline V gene encodes CDR1 DFQATT and CDR2 SNEGSKA (reference sequence). CDR3 bases read: TGCAGTGCTGGTCGGGGAGAGCGAGAGACC. This gives the protein CSAGRGERET. The CDR3 reads in full as CSAGRGERETQYF.

Concerning this clone: The CDR3 goes on 3 residues after the read ends, and that part is filled in from the germline J gene. The genes are TRBV29-1 and TRBJ2-4; 9 bases agree with TRBD1. Germline CDR1 reads SQVTM; CDR2 reads ANQGSEA. This CDR3 comprises 12 residues. CDR3 DNA (partial): TGCAGCGTAAGGACAGGGGTCTCTGGT. Its translation is CSVRTGVSG. The full CDR3 sequence reads CSVRTGVSGQYF.

In the case of this clone: The read terminates 3 residues before the CDR3 end, so the remaining end is supplied by the germline J gene. The chain recombines TRBV30 with TRBJ1-2, with D hard to call. From germline, CDR1 is GTSNPN and CDR2 SVGIG (reference sequence). The CDR3 is 13 amino acids. The covered CDR3 bases are TGTGCCTTACCCGTCCCCTTAGCAGATACC. This sequence encodes CALPVPLADT. In full, the CDR3 reads CALPVPLADTYTF. Filled out from reference TRBV30 and TRBJ1-2, the complete variable domain reads SQTIHQWPATLVQPVGSPLSLECTVEGTSNPNLYWYRQAAGRGLQLLFYSVGIGQISSEVPQNLSASRPQDRQFILSSKKLLLSDSGFYLCALPVPLADTYTFGSGTRLTVV.

Of note for this clone: The sequence runs out 3 residues before the end of the CDR3; the remainder is reconstructed from the germline J gene. The chain combines TRBV4-1 with TRBJ2-3, with D perhaps TRBD1 (5 bases). CDR3 length: 14 residues. Germline-derived CDR1 and CDR2 are MGHRA and YSYEKL. Trimming shortened V by 4 bases and J by 0 bases, and 8 bases separated the two germline ends. The CDR3 sequence: CASSRTSSTDTQYF. The DNA read from the CDR3 is TGCGCCAGCAGCCGGACAAGTAGCACAGATACG.

A note on this clone: The sample carries other DNA sequences with the same CDR3. The CDR3 loop is CASGGGLGGYTF. The CDR3 DNA, read in part, is TGTGCCAGCGGGGGGGGGCTAGGGGGT. The chain couples TRBV2 to TRBJ1-2; tentative D call: TRBD1 (6 bases). The read terminates 3 residues ahead of where the CDR3 ends, so the germline J gene completes it. The CDR3 loop spans 12 amino acids. Germline lookup yields CDR1 SNHLY and CDR2 FYNNEI.

As concerns this clone: The read falls 3 residues short of the CDR3 end, and the missing part is taken from the germline J gene. The V call is TRBV7-8, the J call TRBJ1-1; D gene unclear. V shed 3 bases and J shed 1 base, with 3 bases lying between them. Germline assignment: CDR1 SGHVS and CDR2 FQNEAQ. The CDR3 spans 12 residues. This CDR3 reads CASSFQNTEAFF. Incomplete CDR3 DNA: TGTGCCAGCAGCTTTCAGAACACTGAA.

Worth noting for this clone: The observed sequence ends 3 residues before the CDR3 terminus, with the missing tail filled in from the germline J gene. The V and J genes are TRBV7-8 and TRBJ1-6; tentative D call: TRBD1 (6 bases). V dropped 3 bases and J dropped 10 bases, with 13 bases sitting between them. There are 14 residues in the CDR3. The germline CDR1 and CDR2 sequences are SGHVS and FQNEAQ. The CDR3 spells CASSFGTLSSPLHF. The part of the CDR3 DNA that was read is TGTGCCAGCAGCTTTGGGACACTTAGCTCACCC.

Concerning this clone itself: The read terminates 3 residues before the CDR3 end, so the remaining end is supplied by the germline J gene. The chain uses TRBV2 and TRBJ2-4; weak D call: TRBD1 (5 bases). CDR1 and CDR2 from the germline V gene are SNHLY and FYNNEI. This CDR3 is 13 amino acids long. The CDR3 protein is CASNGRGNQPQYF. CDR3 bases read: TGTGCCAGCAACGGTAGGGGCAATCAGCCT.

Regarding this clone: The read stops 3 residues short of the end of the CDR3; the missing end is completed from the germline J gene. The chain employs TRBV29-1 and TRBJ2-5; 9 nucleotides match TRBD1. V was clipped by 6 bases and J by 2 bases; unmatched bases: 4. The CDR3 loop spans 13 amino acids. Per the germline V gene, CDR1 is SQVTM and CDR2 is ANQGSEA. The part of the CDR3 DNA that was read is TGCAGCGTCTCCGGACAGGGGCAAGAGACC. Translating gives CSVSGQGQET. The whole CDR3 protein reads CSVSGQGQETQYF.

As regards this clone: The DNA ends 3 residues before the CDR3 does, and the rest of the CDR3 is filled in from the germline J gene. The chain carries TRBV18 and TRBJ2-7, with D perhaps matching TRBD2 (5 bases). With 2 bases removed from V and 3 bases from J, the gap between germline ends came to 11 bases. Germline CDR1 is KGHSH and CDR2 is LQKENI. The CDR3 has 14 residues. CDR3 sequence: CASSPSGVLYEQYF. CDR3 bases read: TGTGCCAGCTCACCATCCGGGGTACTCTACGAG.

Concerning this clone itself: With the read ending 3 residues before the CDR3 end, the germline J gene is used to fill in that end. J is TRBJ1-2 and V is TRBV13; 7 bases agree with TRBD1. The germline gives CDR1 PRHDT, CDR2 FYEKMQ (reference sequence). The CDR3 is 15 amino acids. The CDR3 loop reads CASSPSEEGGYDYTF. The sequenced part of the CDR3 DNA is TGTGCCAGCAGCCCCTCGGAGGAAGGGGGCTACGAC.

Comments on this clone: The missing CDR3 end, 3 residues past where the read stops, is filled in from the germline J gene. The chain carries TRBV27 and TRBJ1-6; 8 nucleotides line up with TRBD1. The CDR3 extends over 17 amino acids. Looked up from germline, CDR1 is MNHEY and CDR2 is SMNVEV (reference sequence). J was trimmed by 9 bases and V by 3 bases; bases with no gene match: 13. The DNA read from the CDR3 is TGTGCCAGCAGTTTGCGTCAGGGGGGGACAGGTATTTCACCC. As protein: CASSLRQGGTGISP. In full, the CDR3 is CASSLRQGGTGISPLHF.

Notes on this clone: The read ends 3 residues shy of where the CDR3 ends; the end is completed using the germline J gene. V is TRBV7-9 and J is TRBJ2-3; D is perhaps TRBD1 (5 bases). The CDR3 is 13 amino acids. The V gene lost 0 bases and the J gene lost 4 bases, with 5 bases spanning the gap. CDR1 is SEHNR, CDR2 FQNEAQ, per germline (reference sequence). CDR3 sequence reads: CASSLAGADTQYF. CDR3 DNA, as far as it was read: TGTGCCAGCAGCTTAGCAGGGGCAGATACG. Based on the CDR3 plus reference TRBV7-9 and TRBJ2-3, the full variable domain is DTGVSQNPRHKITKRGQNVTFRCDPISEHNRLYWYRQTLGQGPEFLTYFQNEAQLEKSRLLSDRFSAERPKGSFSTLEIQRTEQGDSAMYLCASSLAGADTQYFGPGTRLTVL.

As for this clone: The read ends 3 residues early relative to the CDR3; the germline J gene fills the gap. The rearrangement links TRBV5-1 to TRBJ2-7, with TRBD1 matching over 9 bases. V was clipped by 0 bases and J by 6 bases; unmatched bases: 4. The germline gives CDR1 SGHRS, CDR2 YFSETQ. The CDR3 is 14 residues long. CDR3 region: CASSLGQGVSEQYF. Partial CDR3 DNA: TGCGCCAGCAGCTTGGGACAGGGGGTCTCCGAG. The full variable domain, in which reference TRBV5-1 and TRBJ2-7 provide the parts outside the CDR3, is KAGVTQTPRYLIKTRGQQVTLSCSPISGHRSVSWYQQTPGQGLQFLFEYFSETQRNKGNFPGRFSGRQFSNSRSEMNVSTLELGDSALYLCASSLGQGVSEQYFGPGTRLTVT.

Comment on this clone: Germline and junction disagree at one end, which may indicate a read error. The read halts 3 residues ahead of the CDR3 end, with the missing end drawn from the germline J gene. The chain employs TRBV4-2 and TRBJ2-3; 8 nucleotides match TRBD2. The CDR3 is 16 residues long. Germline V CDR1 and CDR2: LGHNA, YNFKEQ. The CDR3 spells CASSQGLAGTTDTQYF. The sequenced part of the CDR3 DNA is TGCGCCAGCAGCCAAGGATTAGCGGGGACCACAGATACG.

CDR3: CASKGTVNTEAFF. Partial CDR3 DNA: TGCGCCAGCAAAGGGACAGTGAACACTGAA. The chain uses TRBV10-1 and TRBJ1-1; TRBD1 aligns across 7 bases. Read coverage stops 3 residues before the CDR3 terminus; the germline J gene supplies the remainder. This CDR3 region has 13 residues. Per the germline V gene, CDR1 is WNHNN and CDR2 is SYGVQD (reference sequence). The V and J ends lost 7 bases and 0 bases, in that order; junction bases with no gene match: 2.

With respect to this clone: The read terminates 3 residues before the CDR3 end, so the remaining end is supplied by the germline J gene. This chain joins TRBV11-2 and TRBJ2-1; D remains ambiguous. The germline V gene has CDR1 SGHAT and CDR2 FQNNGV. V shed 5 bases and J shed 4 bases, with 9 bases lying between them. There are 13 residues in the CDR3. The covered CDR3 bases are TGTGCCAGCAGCCCGAGCACGTACAATGAG. It specifies CASSPSTYNE. In full, the CDR3 is CASSPSTYNEQFF.

Comment on this clone: The read falls 3 residues short of the CDR3 end, and the missing part is taken from the germline J gene. The V call is TRBV5-1, the J call TRBJ2-4; TRBD1 matches at 10 bases. The CDR3 totals 18 residues. Germline CDR1 reads SGHRS; CDR2 reads YFSETQ. The CDR3 loop reads CASSLTPWTGGSNYGQYF. CDR3 DNA, as far as it was read: TGCGCCAGCAGCTTAACCCCGTGGACAGGGGGATCTAACTATGGT.

About this clone itself: The read finishes 3 residues shy of the CDR3 end, and the germline J gene is used to complete it. The rearrangement uses TRBV2 and TRBJ2-5; TRBD2 agrees at 11 bases. The CDR3 loop spans 17 amino acids. Germline loops: CDR1 SNHLY, CDR2 FYNNEI. Trimming removed 6 bases from V and 5 bases from J; junction bases left unmatched: 14. The CDR3 region is CASSRGLAGYPGETQYF. Partial CDR3 DNA: TGTGCCAGCAGCCGCGGACTAGCGGGCTACCCGGGGGAGACC. The variable domain in full, completed from reference TRBV2 and TRBJ2-5, reads EPEVTQTPSHQVTQMGQEVILRCVPISNHLYFYWYRQILGQKVEFLVSFYNNEISEKSEIFDDQFSVERPDGSNFTLKIRSTKLEDSAMYFCASSRGLAGYPGETQYFGPGTRLLVL.

As regards this clone: Read data end 3 residues before the CDR3 end; the end is taken from the germline J gene. The chain has TRBV7-6 and TRBJ2-3, with 9 bases matching TRBD2. CDR1 is SGHVS, CDR2 FNYEAQ, per germline. This CDR3 has 16 amino acids. The sequenced part of the CDR3 DNA is TGTGCCAGCAGCTCCCTCCGACGCGGGGGGGCTGAGACG. It codes for CASSSLRRGGAET. The whole CDR3 reads CASSSLRRGGAETQYF.

Note on this clone: The observed sequence ends 3 residues before the CDR3 terminus, with the missing tail filled in from the germline J gene. The chain has TRBV3-1 (or the pseudogene TRBV3-2) and TRBJ2-7; D not certain. CDR1 and CDR2 from the germline V gene are LGHDT and YNNKEL (reference sequence). Trimming removed 1 base at V and 4 bases at J, with 8 bases between. This CDR3 spans 13 amino acids. The CDR3 bases that were read are TGTGCCAGCAGCCAAGTTAGTAGATACGAG. It specifies CASSQVSRYE. From start to end, the CDR3 is CASSQVSRYEQYF.

Points on this clone: The sequenced fragment ends 3 residues before the CDR3 boundary, so the rest is inferred from the germline J gene. V and J are TRBV29-1 and TRBJ1-2; a weak D match, TRBD1 (6 bases). This CDR3 comprises 12 residues. Germline V gene data show CDR1 as SQVTM and CDR2 as ANQGSEA. Incomplete CDR3 DNA: TGCAGCGTGACAGGTGGCACAGATACC. Residues: CSVTGGTDT. The CDR3 reads in full as CSVTGGTDTYTF.